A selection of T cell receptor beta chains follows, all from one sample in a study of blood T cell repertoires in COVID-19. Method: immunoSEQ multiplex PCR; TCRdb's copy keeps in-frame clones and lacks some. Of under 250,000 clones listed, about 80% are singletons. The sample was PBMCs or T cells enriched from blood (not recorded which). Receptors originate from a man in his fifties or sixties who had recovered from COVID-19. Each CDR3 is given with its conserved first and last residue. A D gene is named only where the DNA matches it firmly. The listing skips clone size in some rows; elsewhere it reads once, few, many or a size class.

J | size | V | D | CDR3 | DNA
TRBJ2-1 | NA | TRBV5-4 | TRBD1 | CASSLARGRGSYNEQFF | TGTGCCAGCAGCTTGGCCAGGGGGCGCGGATCCTACAATGAGCAGTTCTTC
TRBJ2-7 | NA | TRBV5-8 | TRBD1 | CASSSGQGKGSPYEQYF | TGTGCCAGCAGCTCGGGACAGGGAAAGGGTAGCCCCTACGAGCAGTACTTC
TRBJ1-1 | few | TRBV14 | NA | CASSQIRTANTEAFF | TGTGCCAGCAGCCAGATTCGGACAGCGAACACTGAAGCTTTCTTT
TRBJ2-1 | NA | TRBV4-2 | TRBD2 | CASSQAGSGGVYNEQFF | TGTGCCAGCAGCCAAGCGGGGAGCGGGGGGGTTTACAATGAGCAGTTCTTC
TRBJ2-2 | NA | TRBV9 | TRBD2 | CASTLTSGGDTGELFF | TGTGCCAGCACTTTGACTAGCGGGGGTGATACCGGGGAGCTGTTTTTT
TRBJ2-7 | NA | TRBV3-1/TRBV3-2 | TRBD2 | CASSATLAGAGYEQYF | TGTGCCAGCAGCGCGACACTAGCGGGGGCCGGCTACGAGCAGTACTTC
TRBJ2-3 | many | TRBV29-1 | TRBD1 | CSVRDRGPDTQYF | TGCAGCGTTCGGGACAGGGGTCCAGATACGCAGTATTTT
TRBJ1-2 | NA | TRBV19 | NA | CASSIGGSRGIYGYTF | TGTGCCAGTAGTATAGGAGGAAGCCGAGGTATCTATGGCTACACCTTC
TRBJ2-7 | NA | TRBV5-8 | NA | CASTKTGRYEQYF | TGTGCCAGCACCAAGACAGGGAGGTACGAGCAGTACTTC
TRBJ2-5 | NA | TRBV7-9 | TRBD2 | CASSLYKTSAYQETQYF | TGTGCCAGCAGCTTATATAAGACTAGCGCGTACCAAGAGACCCAGTACTTC
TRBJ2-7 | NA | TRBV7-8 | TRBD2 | CASYIGLAGGNEQYF | TGTGCCAGCTATATCGGACTAGCGGGGGGGAACGAGCAGTACTTC
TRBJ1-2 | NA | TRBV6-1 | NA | CASSESTVYYGYTF | TGTGCCAGCAGTGAATCCACAGTCTACTATGGCTACACCTTC
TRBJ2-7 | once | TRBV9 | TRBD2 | CASSVEGLAAEQYF | TGTGCCAGCAGCGTAGAGGGACTAGCAGCTGAGCAGTACTTC
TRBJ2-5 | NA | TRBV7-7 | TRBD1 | CASSLSSTGGGETQYF | TGTGCTAGCAGCTTGTCCTCAACAGGGGGCGGGGAGACCCAGTACTTC
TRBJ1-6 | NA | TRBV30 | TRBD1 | CAWSPRQGTPLHF | TGTGCCTGGAGTCCGCGACAGGGAACACCCCTCCACTTT
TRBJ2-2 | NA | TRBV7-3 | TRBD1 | CASSRTGNTGELFF | TGTGCCAGCAGCAGGACAGGGAACACCGGGGAGCTGTTTTTT
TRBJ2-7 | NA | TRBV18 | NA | CASSPAGTYEQYF | TGTGCCAGCTCACCTGCGGGGACCTACGAGCAGTACTTC